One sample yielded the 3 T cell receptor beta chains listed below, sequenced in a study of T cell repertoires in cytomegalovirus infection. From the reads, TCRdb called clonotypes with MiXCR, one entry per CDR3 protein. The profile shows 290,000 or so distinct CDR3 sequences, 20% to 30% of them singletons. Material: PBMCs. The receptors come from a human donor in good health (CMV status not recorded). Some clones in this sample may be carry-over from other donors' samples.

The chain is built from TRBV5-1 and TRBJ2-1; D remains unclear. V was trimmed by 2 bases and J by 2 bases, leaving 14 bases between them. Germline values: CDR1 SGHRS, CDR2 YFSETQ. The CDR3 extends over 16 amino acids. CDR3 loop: CASSFKGPGAYNEQFF. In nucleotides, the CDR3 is TGCGCCAGCAGCTTCAAAGGCCCTGGGGCCTACAATGAGCAGTTCTTC.

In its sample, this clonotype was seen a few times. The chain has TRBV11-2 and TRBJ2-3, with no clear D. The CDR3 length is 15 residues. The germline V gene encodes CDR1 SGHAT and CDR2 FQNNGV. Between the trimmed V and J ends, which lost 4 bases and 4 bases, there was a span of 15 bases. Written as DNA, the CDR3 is TGTGCCAGCAGCTATACTACCGCGGTCCCAGATACGCAGTATTTT. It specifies CASSYTTAVPDTQYF. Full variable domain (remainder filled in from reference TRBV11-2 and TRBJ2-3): EAGVAQSPRYKIIEKRQSVAFWCNPISGHATLYWYQQILGQGPKLLIQFQNNGVVDDSQLPKDRFSAERLKGVDSTLKIQPAKLEDSAVYLCASSYTTAVPDTQYFGPGTRLTVL.

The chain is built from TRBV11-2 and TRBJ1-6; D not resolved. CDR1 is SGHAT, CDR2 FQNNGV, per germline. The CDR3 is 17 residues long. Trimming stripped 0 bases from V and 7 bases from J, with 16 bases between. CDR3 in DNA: TGTGCCAGCAGCTTAGATGGGCGACCCAACAAGAATTCACCCCTCCACTTT. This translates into CASSLDGRPNKNSPLHF.